Below, 8 T cell receptor beta chains from the same sample are listed, as sequenced in a study of CD8+ T cells in alopecia areata. RNA extraction and reverse transcription yielded cDNA as sequencing template. Generated by immunoSEQ multiplex PCR, the TCRdb table keeps only in-frame clones and is missing some. The repertoire consists of 190,000 or so clones, with about 60% occurring once and the leading ten covering over 3%. This sample's treatment: oral pan-JAK inhibitor, 5-10 mg twice daily. The sample consisted of CD4+ T cells sorted from blood, taken at week 4, from a patient treated with tofacitinib. The source is a human donor with alopecia areata.

The chain employs TRBV29-1 and TRBJ1-2; 7 nucleotides align to TRBD1. The CDR3 length is 13 residues. Per germline, CDR1 SQVTM and CDR2 ANQGSEA. The junction had 6 bases not matched to a gene; V was cut back by 4 bases and J by 4 bases. The CDR3 sequence: CSVGRQGFYGYTF. In nucleotides, the CDR3 is TGCAGCGTTGGACGACAGGGATTCTATGGCTACACCTTC.

In DNA, the CDR3 is TGTGCCAGCAGCTTAGAAGGTTCGTCGAGCAATCAGCCCCAGCATTTT. It translates to CASSLEGSSSNQPQHF. The chain couples TRBV11-2 to TRBJ1-5; D gene unclear. The CDR3 length is 16 residues. V was cut by 0 bases and J by 1 base, with 10 bases left in between. CDR1 and CDR2 (germline): SGHAT, FQNNGV.

V is TRBV29-1 and J is TRBJ2-7, with D perhaps matching TRBD1 (6 bases). The CDR3 contains 15 residues. V was shortened by 6 bases and J by 0 bases, with 18 bases between the two germline ends. The germline gives CDR1 SQVTM, CDR2 ANQGSEA. The CDR3 sequence is CSVVVPQGLSYEQYF. The CDR3 coding sequence is TGCAGCGTCGTAGTGCCGCAGGGGCTCTCCTACGAGCAGTACTTC.

This chain joins TRBV18 and TRBJ1-1; D not certain. Germline V CDR1 and CDR2: KGHSH, LQKENI. V shed 1 base and J shed 2 bases, with 5 bases lying between them. The CDR3 is 13 amino acids. The CDR3 region has the DNA TGTGCCAGCTCACCACAGGTTAACACTGAAGCTTTCTTT. It translates to CASSPQVNTEAFF.

The chain employs TRBV6-6 and TRBJ2-3, with 7 bases matching TRBD2. Germline-derived CDR1 and CDR2 are MNHNY and SVGAGI (reference sequence). CDR3 length: 16 amino acids. After removal of 7 bases from V and 6 bases from J, the junction contained 16 bases not matched to a gene. The CDR3 loop is CASNKGLGGLRDTQYF. The CDR3 DNA follows: TGTGCCAGCAACAAGGGATTGGGAGGGCTACGGGATACGCAGTATTTT.

J is TRBJ2-1 and V is TRBV5-6; tentatively, D is TRBD2 (7 bases). This CDR3 is 15 amino acids long. Germline V gene sequence: CDR1 SGHDT, CDR2 YYEEEE. Trimming stripped 4 bases from V and 4 bases from J, with 15 bases between. The CDR3 nucleotides read TGTGCCAGCAGCATCCGGGGGGCCTTGTACAATGAGCAGTTCTTC. The encoded protein is CASSIRGALYNEQFF.

The rearrangement links TRBV27 to TRBJ2-5; D unclear. V lost 1 base and J lost 5, with 8 bases in between. The germline gives CDR1 MNHEY, CDR2 SMNVEV (reference sequence). The CDR3 loop spans 13 amino acids. CDR3 protein: CASSLYGLETQYF. The CDR3 coding sequence is TGTGCCAGCAGTTTATATGGGTTGGAGACCCAGTACTTC.

Details on this clone: A junction end diverges from the germline sequence, so it may reflect a read error. The DNA for the CDR3 is TGTGCCAGCAGCCTAGGCTATAACACCGGGGAGCTGTTCTTT. Translation gives CASSLGYNTGELFF. V gene TRBV5-4 combines with J gene TRBJ2-2; TRBD2 might be the D (5 bases). Per germline, CDR1 SGHNT and CDR2 YYREEE (reference sequence). The CDR3 runs 14 residues. Based on the CDR3 plus reference TRBV5-4 and TRBJ2-2, the full variable domain is ETGVTQSPTHLIKTRGQQVTLRCSSQSGHNTVSWYQQALGQGPQFIFQYYREEENGRGNFPPRFSGLQFPNYSSELNVNALELDDSALYLCASSLGYNTGELFFGEGSRLTVL.